One sample yielded the 18 T cell receptor beta chains listed below, sequenced in a study of tumor-infiltrating lymphocytes in primary liver carcinoma. For each extraction, RNA and DNA were obtained together from about 20-30 mg of unsorted bulk tissue. The investigators made TCR beta cDNA from about 0.45 ug total RNA, using a constant-region primer. Each TCR beta library was derived from three nested multiplex PCR rounds that employed slightly modified ARM-PCR. The first two PCR rounds used TRBV1-TRBV30 primers with a Cbeta primer, 10 cycles each. TCRdb re-derived calls from the multiplex PCR reads in MiXCR, one entry per CDR3 protein. This table holds tens of thousands of distinct CDR3 sequences, approximately 71% found once. Sample: tumor-adjacent normal liver tissue. The receptors originated from a woman aged 25 to 45 with primary liver carcinoma and hepatitis B virus infection.

As regards this clonotype: A read error may explain this, as a much larger clone is one base away. This rearrangement joins TRBV5-1 to TRBJ2-2, with D maybe TRBD2 (7 bases). Germline loops: CDR1 SGHRS, CDR2 YFSETQ. Deletions cut 4 bases from V and 4 bases from J, with 20 bases between. This CDR3 region has 17 residues. In nucleotides, the CDR3 is TGCGCCAGCAGCCGAGGAGGGGGGGCGTCGAGCACCGGGGAGCTGTTTTTT. It is translated as CASSRGGGASSTGELFF.

With regard to this clonotype: The junction departs from the called germline gene at one end, perhaps through a read error. The rearrangement joins TRBV12-3 or TRBV12-4 to TRBJ2-3; TRBD2 agrees at 7 bases. This CDR3 is 14 amino acids long. The CDR3 spells CASTWGGNTVTQYF. The CDR3 coding sequence is TGTGCCAGTACCTGGGGGGGAAACACAGTTACGCAGTATTTT.

Comment on this clonotype: At one end, the junction sequence differs from germline, possibly due to a read error. The rearrangement links TRBV4-3 to TRBJ2-3; 7 positions agree with TRBD1. CDR1 and CDR2 (germline): LGHNA, YSLEER. The CDR3 runs to 16 residues. CDR3 DNA sequence: TGCGCCAGCAGCCAAGAAGGTAGGGGGCATTCAGATATGCAGTATTTT. It yields the protein CASSQEGRGHSDMQYF.

As to this clonotype: The junction departs from the called germline gene at one end, perhaps through a read error. The V call is TRBV7-3, the J call TRBJ2-1; 12 nucleotides match TRBD2. Germline CDR1 is SGHTA and CDR2 is FQGTGA. The CDR3 is 15 amino acids. CDR3 in DNA: TGTGTCAGCAGCAAAGGACTAGCGGGGAAAAATGAGCAGTTCTTC. Translation gives CVSSKGLAGKNEQFF.

As for this clonotype: A single base separates this from a much larger clone, so it may be a read error. The J gene is TRBJ2-2, the V gene TRBV7-3; D uncertain. Trimming cost V 2 bases and J 8 bases, with 6 bases left between them. CDR3 size: 12 residues. The germline V gene has CDR1 SGHTA and CDR2 FQGTGA. The CDR3 DNA is TGTGCCAGCAGCTTAGTAGGAGGGGAGCTGTTTTTT. Amino acid sequence: CASSLVGGELFF.

Concerning this clonotype: Mismatch with germline at one junction end may stem from a read error. The chain carries TRBV4-1 and TRBJ2-5; 9 bases line up with TRBD1. CDR1 is MGHRA, CDR2 YSYEKL, per germline. The CDR3 spans 16 residues. The CDR3 DNA is TGCGCCCGCAGCCAAGGTCCCACAGGGGGCTGGGAGACCCAGTACTTC. This translates into CARSQGPTGGWETQYF.

As concerns this clonotype: One end of the junction varies from germline; a read error may be responsible. This chain links TRBV7-8 with TRBJ2-7; no reliable D call. The CDR3 is 16 amino acids. Germline CDR1 and CDR2: SGHVS and FQNEAQ. CDR3 region: CASSASRGLALYEQYF. CDR3 DNA: TGTGCAAGCAGCGCCTCCCGTGGCCTCGCCCTCTACGAGCAGTACTTC.

With respect to this clonotype: At one boundary the junction diverges from the germline segment, which might be a read error. V and J are TRBV29-1 and TRBJ1-2; D is ambiguous. Germline CDR1 reads SQVTM; CDR2 reads ANQGSEA. The CDR3 has 11 residues. Written as DNA, the CDR3 is TGCAGCGTTGTGGTGGGGAATGGCCACACCTTC. This translates into CSVVVGNGHTF.

A remark on this clonotype: It is likely a read error, because the conserved phenylalanine at the end of the CDR3 is missing. The chain carries TRBV9 and TRBJ2-5, with 11 bases that match TRBD2. Germline V lookup: CDR1 SGDLS, CDR2 YYNGEE. CDR3 length: 15 amino acids. V lost 1 base, J lost 4 bases, and 3 bases stayed unmatched. Here the CDR3 DNA reads TGTGCCAGCAGCGTATGGACTAGCGGGCCAGAGACCCAGTACATC. Its protein product is CASSVWTSGPETQYI.

The chain links TRBV11-2 to TRBJ1-3; D ambiguous. Germline V CDR1 and CDR2: SGHAT, FQNNGV. V shed 11 bases and J shed 4 bases, with 12 bases lying between them. The CDR3 sequence is 12 residues long. The CDR3 region has the DNA TGTGCCTGCCGTTTAGCCGGAAACACCATATATTTT. Translating it yields CACRLAGNTIYF. The full variable domain, in which reference TRBV11-2 and TRBJ1-3 provide the parts outside the CDR3, is EAGVAQSPRYKIIEKRQSVAFWCNPISGHATLYWYQQILGQGPKLLIQFQNNGVVDDSQLPKDRFSAERLKGVDSTLKIQPAKLEDSAVYLCACRLAGNTIYFGEGSWLTVV.

As concerns this clonotype: An end of the junction does not agree with germline; a read error may underlie this. The chain is built from TRBV28 and TRBJ1-2; the match to TRBD1 covers 9 bases. Germline lookup yields CDR1 MDHEN and CDR2 SYDVKM. The CDR3 is 15 residues long. DNA of the CDR3: TGTGCCAGCACATTGGACAGGGGAATCCTCGGTGGCTACAACTTC. Protein sequence: CASTLDRGILGGYNF.

Of note for this clonotype: One end of the junction fails to match germline, which may point to a read error. V usage is TRBV5-4 and J usage is TRBJ1-1, with TRBD1 matching over 7 bases. CDR1 is SGHNT, CDR2 YYREEE, per germline (reference sequence). This CDR3 spans 15 amino acids. The CDR3 DNA is TGTGCCAGCAGCTTGGAGGACAGGCCGAACACTGAAGCCTTCTTT. It specifies CASSLEDRPNTEAFF.

V is TRBV29-1 and J is TRBJ1-2; 7 bases map to TRBD1. Germline V gene lookup returns CDR1 SQVTM and CDR2 ANQGSEA. The CDR3 loop spans 12 amino acids. The V and J ends lost 6 bases and 7 bases, in that order; junction bases with no gene match: 8. The CDR3 is CSVDRGGGGYTF. The CDR3, as DNA: TGCAGCGTAGACAGAGGGGGCGGTGGCTACACCTTC.

This chain links TRBV29-1 with TRBJ2-7, with D possibly matching TRBD2 (6 bases). CDR3 length: 12 residues. CDR1 and CDR2 (germline): SQVTM, ANQGSEA. The V end lost 5 bases, the J end lost 4 bases, and 12 bases lay between the germline ends. CDR3: CSVWPGDYEQYF. In nucleotides, the CDR3 is TGCAGCGTTTGGCCGGGGGATTACGAGCAGTACTTC.

On this clonotype itself: At one end the junction does not follow the germline gene, possibly because of a read error. This sequence joins TRBV11-2 and TRBJ2-7, with D possibly matching TRBD2 (5 bases). The CDR3 runs 13 residues. Germline V gives CDR1 SGHAT, CDR2 FQNNGV. CDR3 sequence: CASSFPTGYKQNF. As DNA, the CDR3 is TGTGCCAGCAGCTTTCCGACGGGGTACAAGCAGAACTTC. The full variable domain, completed using reference TRBV11-2 and TRBJ2-7, is EAGVAQSPRYKIIEKRQSVAFWCNPISGHATLYWYQQILGQGPKLLIQFQNNGVVDDSQLPKDRFSAERLKGVDSTLKIQPAKLEDSAVYLCASSFPTGYKQNFGPGTRLTVT.

The V and J genes are TRBV30 and TRBJ2-3; no reliable D call. Per the germline V gene, CDR1 is GTSNPN and CDR2 is SVGIG (reference sequence). The CDR3 length is 14 residues. Trimming took 4 bases from V and 6 from J, leaving 17 bases between them. The CDR3 is CAWKSVRPPDTQYF. As DNA, the CDR3 is TGTGCCTGGAAGAGCGTGAGGCCCCCGGATACGCAGTATTTT.

In regard to this clonotype: A much larger clone differs from this one at a single base, so this may be a read error. V and J are TRBV12-3 or TRBV12-4 and TRBJ1-1, with D uncertain. Trimming took 9 bases from V and 13 from J, leaving 30 bases between them. The CDR3 is 15 residues long. The CDR3 nucleotides read TGTGCCAGTGGTTTTGGTACAAGAGCGAACACTGGAGTTTTCTTT. Amino acids: CASGFGTRANTGVFF.

Note on this clonotype: Mismatch with germline at one junction end may stem from a read error. The V and J genes are TRBV4-3 and TRBJ2-1; D may be TRBD1 or TRBD2 (6 bases each). Germline-derived CDR1 and CDR2 are LGHNA and YSLEER. The CDR3 contains 15 residues. The CDR3: CASSLDGGRYNEQSF. The DNA of the CDR3 is TGCGCCAGCAGTCTAGACGGGGGCCGCTACAATGAGCAGTCCTTC.